These 20 T cell receptor beta chains share one sample of origin, sequenced in a study of shared clonotypes between healthy human individuals. TCRdb keeps only in-frame clones here, not all; method: immunoSEQ multiplex PCR. The sample carries about 2.5 million clones, roughly 92% recorded once. Material: naive CD4+ T cells from PBMCs. Sample subset: CD45RA+ positively selected. These receptors came from a man between 18 and 29 years old in good health. Some clones in this sample may be carry-over from other donors' samples.

The chain uses TRBV4-1 and TRBJ2-3; D is tentatively TRBD1 or TRBD2 (6 bases each). CDR1 MGHRA and CDR2 YSYEKL come from the germline V gene. Trimming stripped 3 bases from V and 2 bases from J, with 15 bases between. The CDR3 consists of 16 residues. The chain's CDR3 is CASSHPGGDNTDTQYF. CDR3 DNA sequence: TGCGCCAGCAGCCATCCCGGCGGGGACAACACAGATACGCAGTATTTT.

The genes are TRBV6-5 and TRBJ1-5; D uncertain. The CDR3 has 13 residues. The germline V gene has CDR1 MNHEY and CDR2 SVGAGI. Trimming took off 6 bases at V and 3 bases at J, with 9 bases between the two ends. CDR3: CASRAEHNQPQHF. The CDR3 region has the DNA TGTGCCAGCAGGGCTGAACACAATCAGCCCCAGCATTTT.

This chain uses TRBV21-1 with TRBJ2-5. TRBV21-1 is a known pseudogene. The CDR3 covers 11 residues. The CDR3 reads CASSTPETQYF. Here the CDR3 DNA reads TGTGCCAGCAGCACGCCTGAGACCCAGTACTTC.

This clone appeared once. The chain couples TRBV19 to TRBJ1-4; D call uncertain. Trimming left V 5 bases short and J 6 bases short, with 22 bases between. The germline V gene has CDR1 LNHDA and CDR2 SQIVND (reference sequence). The CDR3 loop spans 17 amino acids. CDR3 bases: TGTGCCAGTAGTCCCTCCCCGGACGGCACCTTCCATGAAAAACTGTTTTTT. Protein product: CASSPSPDGTFHEKLFF.

The genes are TRBV6-6 and TRBJ1-3; D is unclear. Germline CDR1 MNHNY, CDR2 SVGAGI (reference sequence). Trimming removed 2 bases from V and 4 bases from J, with 9 bases in between. This CDR3 has 14 amino acids. CDR3 bases: TGTGCCAGCAGTTACAGCACGGACGGAAACACCATATATTTT. Protein: CASSYSTDGNTIYF.

CDR3 region: CASSELGAQHF. CDR3 coding DNA: TGTGCCAGCAGTGAATTAGGGGCCCAGCATTTT. This sequence joins TRBV6-1 and TRBJ1-5, with D perhaps matching TRBD1 (5 bases). The V end lost 2 bases, the J end lost 11 bases, and 7 bases lay between the germline ends. Germline V gene sequence: CDR1 MNHNS, CDR2 SASEGT. The CDR3 contains 11 residues.

The chain recombines TRBV28 with TRBJ1-1, with TRBD1 as a possible D gene (5 bases). Germline-derived CDR1 and CDR2 are MDHEN and SYDVKM. The CDR3 contains 15 residues. V was clipped by 5 bases and J by 8 bases, with 21 bases between them. The CDR3 nucleotides read TGTGCCAGCAGTCCCCAGTCGGGCGGAGGGGAGGAAGCTTTCTTT. It codes for CASSPQSGGGEEAFF. Looking up the rest from reference TRBV28 and TRBJ1-1 gives the full variable domain: DVKVTQSSRYLVKRTGEKVFLECVQDMDHENMFWYRQDPGLGLRLIYFSYDVKMKEKGDIPEGYSVSREKKERFSLILESASTNQTSMYLCASSPQSGGGEEAFFGQGTRLTVV.

The chain joins TRBV19 to TRBJ1-1; TRBD1 might be the D (5 bases). CDR1 is LNHDA and CDR2 is SQIVND in the germline V gene (reference sequence). The CDR3 contains 14 residues. Trimming pared 7 bases from V and 2 bases from J, leaving 14 bases between. This CDR3 is CASIPAGRNTEAFF. CDR3 nucleotide sequence: TGTGCCAGTATTCCCGCAGGGAGAAACACTGAAGCTTTCTTT.

The chain recombines TRBV4-1 with TRBJ1-1, with no clear D. Trimming stripped 4 bases from V and 2 bases from J, with 8 bases between. This CDR3 has 13 amino acids. Germline V lookup: CDR1 MGHRA, CDR2 YSYEKL. The CDR3 spells CASSRVLNTEAFF. The DNA for the CDR3 is TGCGCCAGCAGCCGGGTATTAAACACTGAAGCTTTCTTT.

V gene TRBV5-1 combines with J gene TRBJ2-7; D remains unclear. The ends were cut back, 3 bases at V and 3 bases at J, with 13 bases in the middle. The CDR3 is 14 residues long. The germline V gene has CDR1 SGHRS and CDR2 YFSETQ. The CDR3 here is CASSYGDGLYEQYF. Written as DNA, the CDR3 is TGCGCCAGCAGCTACGGAGACGGGCTCTACGAGCAGTACTTC.

The V and J genes are TRBV7-6 and TRBJ2-3, with 8 nucleotides matching TRBD2. In germline, CDR1 is SGHVS, CDR2 FNYEAQ. There are 18 residues in the CDR3. Unmatched junction bases numbered 13, after V lost 5 bases and J lost 0 bases. The CDR3 bases are TGTGCCAGCAGCCTCTACCGGGAGGGCCACCCTAGCACAGATACGCAGTATTTT. Translated, it gives CASSLYREGHPSTDTQYF.

The rearrangement joins TRBV7-9 to TRBJ1-1; D is perhaps TRBD1 (5 bases). V was pared by 5 bases and J by 4 bases, with 17 bases between. The CDR3 has 15 residues. CDR1 is SEHNR and CDR2 is FQNEAQ in the germline V gene (reference sequence). The CDR3 is CASSEGLGRGTEAFF. In DNA, the CDR3 is TGTGCCAGCAGCGAGGGTCTCGGGAGGGGCACTGAAGCTTTCTTT.

A single count supports this clone. The chain combines TRBV27 with TRBJ2-7; D is uncertain. With 6 bases removed from V and 0 bases from J, the gap between germline ends came to 12 bases. Germline loops: CDR1 MNHEY, CDR2 SMNVEV (reference sequence). The CDR3 runs 14 residues. In DNA, the CDR3 is TGTGCCAGCAGCTTTACAACCCCCTCCTACGAGCAGTACTTC. This translates into CASSFTTPSYEQYF.

CDR3 DNA: TGTGCCAGCTCACCGATAGGGGGAGACACTGAAGCTTTCTTT. Protein: CASSPIGGDTEAFF. The rearrangement joins TRBV18 to TRBJ1-1; D may be TRBD1 (6 bases). The germline V gene has CDR1 KGHSH and CDR2 LQKENI. Trimming left V 3 bases short and J 3 bases short, with 11 bases between. The CDR3 extends over 14 amino acids. The whole variable domain, remainder taken from reference TRBV18 and TRBJ1-1, is NAGVMQNPRHLVRRRGQEARLRCSPMKGHSHVYWYRQLPEEGLKFMVYLQKENIIDESGMPKERFSAEFPKEGPSILRIQQVVRGDSAAYFCASSPIGGDTEAFFGQGTRLTVV.

The chain couples TRBV27 to TRBJ2-7; D gene unclear. Germline V gives CDR1 MNHEY, CDR2 SMNVEV (reference sequence). V lost 0 bases, J lost 7 bases, and 10 bases lay in between. CDR3 length: 13 residues. CDR3 DNA: TGTGCCAGCAGTTTATCAGGGCCTCGGGAGCAGTACTTC. Its translation: CASSLSGPREQYF.

The V gene is TRBV5-1, the J gene TRBJ2-2; no definite D call. The CDR3 totals 15 residues. V was pared by 1 base and J by 1 base, with 8 bases between. In germline, CDR1 is SGHRS, CDR2 YFSETQ. The CDR3 DNA is TGCGCCAGCAGCTTGCGTCAGGTGAACACCGGGGAGCTGTTTTTT. Translation: CASSLRQVNTGELFF.

The chain uses TRBV18 and TRBJ2-3; 9 bases align to TRBD2. Per germline, CDR1 KGHSH and CDR2 LQKENI. Trimming at V came to 3 bases and at J to 0 bases, leaving 16 bases not matched to a gene. The CDR3 covers 20 residues. CDR3 sequence: CASSPRPGGGRASSTDTQYF. The DNA of the CDR3 is TGTGCCAGCTCACCCCGTCCTGGGGGCGGGAGGGCCTCTAGCACAGATACGCAGTATTTT. The variable domain in full, completed from reference TRBV18 and TRBJ2-3, reads NAGVMQNPRHLVRRRGQEARLRCSPMKGHSHVYWYRQLPEEGLKFMVYLQKENIIDESGMPKERFSAEFPKEGPSILRIQQVVRGDSAAYFCASSPRPGGGRASSTDTQYFGPGTRLTVL.

The rearrangement links TRBV10-2 to TRBJ2-4; D possibly matches TRBD1 or TRBD2 (6 bases each). V lost 6 bases and J lost 8, with 17 bases in between. CDR3 length: 14 residues. Germline loops: CDR1 WSHSY, CDR2 SAAADI. In DNA, the CDR3 is TGCGCCAGCAGAGATAGCGGAGGGGGACACATTCAGTACTTC. Residues: CASRDSGGGHIQYF.

The J gene is TRBJ2-7, the V gene TRBV9; TRBD1 or TRBD2 may be the D gene (6 bases each). The CDR3 runs 14 residues. Germline assignment: CDR1 SGDLS and CDR2 YYNGEE. The V end was cut by 0 bases, the J end by 6 bases, with 13 bases between. CDR3 loop: CASSVDPRGPEQYF. In DNA form, the CDR3 reads TGTGCCAGCAGCGTAGATCCCCGGGGGCCCGAGCAGTACTTC.

The J gene is TRBJ2-5, the V gene TRBV11-3; TRBD1 agrees at 7 bases. V was clipped by 2 bases and J by 2 bases; unmatched bases: 8. Per germline, CDR1 SGHNT and CDR2 YENEEA. The length of the CDR3 is 16 residues. Here the CDR3 DNA reads TGTGCCAGCAGCTTAAGGTGGGGGACAGAACAAGAGACCCAGTACTTC. Its translation: CASSLRWGTEQETQYF.